What follows describes a single T cell receptor beta chain. TCRdb redid the calling of the RT-PCR reads with MiXCR, one entry per CDR3 protein. The table includes hundreds of thousands of distinct CDR3 sequences, 13% to 15% detected once. This sample was taken from a study of response to subunit inactivated influenza vaccine. This CDR3 comprises 13 residues. V lost 1 base, J lost 7 bases, and 8 bases lay in between. The germline V gene encodes CDR1 MNHEY and CDR2 SMNVEV (reference sequence). The specimen comprised PBMCs from blood, sampled less than 15 days before vaccination. This TCR derives from a man over 45 who received an inactivated influenza vaccine. V gene TRBV27 combines with J gene TRBJ1-5; the D gene is possibly TRBD1 (6 bases). The CDR3 sequence: CASSLLGGQPQHF. The CDR3 coding sequence is TGTGCCAGCAGTTTATTGGGGGGCCAGCCCCAGCATTTT.